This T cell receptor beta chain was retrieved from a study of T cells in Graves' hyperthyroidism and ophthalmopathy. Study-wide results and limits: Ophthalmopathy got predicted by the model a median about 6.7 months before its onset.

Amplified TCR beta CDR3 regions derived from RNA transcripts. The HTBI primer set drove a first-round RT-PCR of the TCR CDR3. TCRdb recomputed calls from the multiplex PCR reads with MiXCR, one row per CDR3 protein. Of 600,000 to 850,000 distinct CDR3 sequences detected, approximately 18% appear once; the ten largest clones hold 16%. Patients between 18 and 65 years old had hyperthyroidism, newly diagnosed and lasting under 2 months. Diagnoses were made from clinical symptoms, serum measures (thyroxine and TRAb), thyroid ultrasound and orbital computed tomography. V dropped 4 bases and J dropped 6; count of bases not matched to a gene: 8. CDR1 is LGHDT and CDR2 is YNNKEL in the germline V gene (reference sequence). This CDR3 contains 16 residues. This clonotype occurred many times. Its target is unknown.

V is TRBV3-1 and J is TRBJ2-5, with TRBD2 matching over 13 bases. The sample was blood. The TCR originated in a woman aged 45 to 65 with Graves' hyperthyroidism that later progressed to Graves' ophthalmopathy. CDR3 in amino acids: CASSPTSGGATKTQYF. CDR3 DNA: TGTGCCAGCAGCCCCACTAGCGGGGGGGCCACGAAGACCCAGTACTTC.